These T cell receptor beta chains were read from a single sample in a study of shared clonotypes between healthy human individuals. Measured with immunoSEQ multiplex PCR; TCRdb has only the in-frame clones, and not every one. The data show roughly 2,300,000 clones, about nine tenths seen once. The sample taken for sequencing was naive CD4+ T cells from PBMCs. These receptors all stem from a man between 18 and 35 years old in good health. Some clones in this sample may be carry-over from other donors' samples. The CDR3 runs from the conserved cysteine through the conserved F or W. The D gene is left open where the match is weak. Expanded clones get a size class; other rows say once, few or many, or leave the size out.

>.|TRBV18|.|TRBJ2-3|14
TGTGCCAGCTCACCCGCTTTAACTCTGGATACGCAGTATTTT
CASSPALTLDTQYF
>.|TRBV5-4|.|TRBJ2-3|15
TGTGCCAGCAGCTTATCGATACTAGTTTTCGATACGCAGTATTTT
CASSLSILVFDTQYF
>.|TRBV5-1|.|TRBJ2-7|14
TGCGCCAGCAGCCACGTCGGGGGTGATTACGAGCAGTACTTC
CASSHVGGDYEQYF
>.|TRBV28|.|TRBJ2-3|13
TGTGCCAGCAGTCAAGGCCTCACAGATACGCAGTATTTT
CASSQGLTDTQYF
>.|TRBV21-1|.|TRBJ2-7|17
TGTGCCAGCAGCAAAGTTGGTAGGCTAGCGTTTTCCTACGAGCAGTACTTC
CASSKVGRLAFSYEQYF
>once|TRBV15|TRBD2|TRBJ2-5|13
TGTGCCACCAGCAGGGGGAGGGGTGAGACCCAGTACTTC
CATSRGRGETQYF
>once|TRBV7-8|TRBD1|TRBJ2-1|14
TGTGCCAGCAGCTTAGCGGACAGGGGGAATGAGCAGTTCTTC
CASSLADRGNEQFF
>.|TRBV4-2|TRBD1|TRBJ2-1|14
TGTGCCAGCAGCCGAGACGGGACAGAGAATGAGCAGTTCTTC
CASSRDGTENEQFF
>.|TRBV4-2|TRBD1|TRBJ1-3|19
TGTGCCAGCAGCCACCCTGGAACAGGGGCCCAACCTTATAGAAACACCATATATTTT
CASSHPGTGAQPYRNTIYF
>.|TRBV11-3|.|TRBJ2-7|14
TGTGCCAGCAGCGCAAACAACAGGGGGGGCGAGCAGTACTTC
CASSANNRGGEQYF
>.|TRBV10-1|.|TRBJ2-5|15
TGCGCCAGCAGTGCATCAGAGGGGATCCAAGAGACCCAGTACTTC
CASSASEGIQETQYF
>.|TRBV11-1|.|TRBJ2-1|14
TGTGCCAGCAGCTTAATCCGGGCCTCCAATGAGCAGTTCTTC
CASSLIRASNEQFF
>.|TRBV5-1|.|TRBJ1-4|13
TGCGCCAGCAGCACCGGACGGAATGAAAAACTGTTTTTT
CASSTGRNEKLFF
>.|TRBV30|TRBD2|TRBJ2-5|17
TGTGCCTGGAGTGAGCAAACAGGGTGGCGGGGGGAAGAGACCCAGTACTTC
CAWSEQTGWRGEETQYF
>.|TRBV7-9|TRBD1|TRBJ2-1|16
TGTGCCAGCAGCCTTTCCGGGACAGCAGCCTACAATGAGCAGTTCTTC
CASSLSGTAAYNEQFF
>.|TRBV2|.|TRBJ1-3|13
TGTGCCAGCAGGGGCACCACTGGAAACACCATATATTTT
CASRGTTGNTIYF
>.|TRBV30|.|TRBJ1-2|13
TGTGCCCTCTTTGTGCGGACCTACTATGGCTACACCTTC
CALFVRTYYGYTF
>.|TRBV9|TRBD2|TRBJ2-1|15
TGTGCCAGCAGCGCCGGGACTAAACCCTACAATGAGCAGTTCTTC
CASSAGTKPYNEQFF
>.|TRBV27|.|TRBJ2-1|14
TGTGCCAGCAGTTTAGCGGGCACCTACAATGAGCAGTTCTTC
CASSLAGTYNEQFF
>.|TRBV28|.|TRBJ1-4|19
TGTGCCAGCAGTTTTATGGAGAGGTGGGGTGGAACAACTAATGAAAAACTGTTTTTT
CASSFMERWGGTTNEKLFF
>.|TRBV27|TRBD2|TRBJ2-6|17
TGTGCCAGCAGTTTACTAGCGGGAGTGTCTGGGGCCAACGTCCTGACTTTC
CASSLLAGVSGANVLTF
>.|TRBV7-9|TRBD1|TRBJ1-1|16
TGTGCCAGCAGCTTAGCCAGGGGGCTGGGGGGCACTGAAGCTTTCTTT
CASSLARGLGGTEAFF
>.|TRBV6-1|TRBD1|TRBJ2-5|15
TGTGCCAGCAGTGCCCAGACAGGGGGCAAAGAGACCCAGTACTTC
CASSAQTGGKETQYF
>.|TRBV5-1|.|TRBJ1-2|15
TGCGCCAGCAGCCTGGACGGAGGAGCTAACTATGGCTACACCTTC
CASSLDGGANYGYTF
>.|TRBV7-8|TRBD2|TRBJ2-1|15
TGTGCCAGCAGGCACCTCGGGCAGGGAGGGAATGAGCAGTTCTTC
CASRHLGQGGNEQFF
>.|TRBV5-5|TRBD2|TRBJ2-2|17
TGTGCCAGCAGCCCAGGAGGGGAGGGATGGGCTTACGGGGAGCTGTTTTTT
CASSPGGEGWAYGELFF
>.|TRBV10-2|.|TRBJ2-1|16
TGCGCCAGCAGTGATTGGCGGGGTACCCCCTACAATGAGCAGTTCTTC
CASSDWRGTPYNEQFF
>.|TRBV2|.|TRBJ1-1|13
TGTGCCAGCAGTCCAGACATGAACACTGAAGCTTTCTTT
CASSPDMNTEAFF
>.|TRBV6-6|TRBD1|TRBJ2-2|15
TGTGCCAGCAGTTACGGGACAGTGAACACCGGGGAGCTGTTTTTT
CASSYGTVNTGELFF
>once|TRBV7-2|TRBD2|TRBJ2-3|16
TGTGCCAGCAGCCTGGGACTAGCGACTAGCACAGATACGCAGTATTTT
CASSLGLATSTDTQYF
>.|TRBV5-1|.|TRBJ1-5|20
TGCGCCAGCAGCTTGGAATTGAGGCCAGGGTTCTTCTCCCTAGATCAGCCCCAGCATTTT
CASSLELRPGFFSLDQPQHF
>.|TRBV25-1|.|TRBJ1-2|13
TGTGCCAGCGAAGAAGCCCTTGGCTATGGCTACACCTTC
CASEEALGYGYTF
>.|TRBV29-1|.|TRBJ2-2|13
TGCAGCGCCCAAAGGTCGAACACCGGGGAGCTGTTTTTT
CSAQRSNTGELFF
>.|TRBV5-1|TRBD1|TRBJ2-5|15
TGCGCCAGCAGTTCAGAGACAGGGGCCCAAGAGACCCAGTACTTC
CASSSETGAQETQYF
>.|TRBV6-1|.|TRBJ2-1|15
TGTGCCAGCAGTGAAGTGGGACTGGGGGTCAATGAGCAGTTCTTC
CASSEVGLGVNEQFF